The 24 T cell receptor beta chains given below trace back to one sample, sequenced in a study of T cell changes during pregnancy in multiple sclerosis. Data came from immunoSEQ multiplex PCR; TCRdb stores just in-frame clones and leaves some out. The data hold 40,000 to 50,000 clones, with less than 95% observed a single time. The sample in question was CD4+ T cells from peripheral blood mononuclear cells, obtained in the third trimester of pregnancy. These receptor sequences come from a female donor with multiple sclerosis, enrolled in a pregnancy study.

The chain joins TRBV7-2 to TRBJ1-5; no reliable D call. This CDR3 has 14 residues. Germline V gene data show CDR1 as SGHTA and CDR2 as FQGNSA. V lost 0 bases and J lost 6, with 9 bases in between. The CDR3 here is CASSLAPVGQPQHF. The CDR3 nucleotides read TGTGCCAGCAGCTTAGCGCCGGTCGGTCAGCCCCAGCATTTT.

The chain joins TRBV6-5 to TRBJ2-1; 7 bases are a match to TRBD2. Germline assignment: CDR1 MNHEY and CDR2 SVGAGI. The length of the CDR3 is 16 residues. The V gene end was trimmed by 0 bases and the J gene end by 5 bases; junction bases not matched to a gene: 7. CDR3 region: CASSYSLASGNNEQFF. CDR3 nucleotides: TGTGCCAGCAGTTACTCGCTGGCTAGCGGAAACAATGAGCAGTTCTTC.

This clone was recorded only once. The CDR3 protein is CASSMSSRYGYTF. The CDR3 DNA sequence: TGTGCCAGTAGTATGAGCTCTAGGTATGGCTACACCTTC. The gene calls are TRBV19 and TRBJ1-2; D is ambiguous. The CDR3 is 13 residues long. V was trimmed by 3 bases and J by 5 bases, leaving 10 bases between them. Per germline, CDR1 LNHDA and CDR2 SQIVND (reference sequence).

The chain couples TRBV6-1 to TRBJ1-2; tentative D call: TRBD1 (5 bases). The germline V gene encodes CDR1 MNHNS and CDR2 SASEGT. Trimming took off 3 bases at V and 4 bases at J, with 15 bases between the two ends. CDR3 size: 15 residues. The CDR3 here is CASSEVTTAVYGYTF. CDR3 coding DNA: TGTGCCAGCAGTGAGGTGACGACAGCCGTCTATGGCTACACCTTC.

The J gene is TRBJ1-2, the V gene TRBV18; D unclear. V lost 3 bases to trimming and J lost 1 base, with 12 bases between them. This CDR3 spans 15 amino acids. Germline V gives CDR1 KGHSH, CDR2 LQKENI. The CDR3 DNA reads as TGTGCCAGCTCACCTATTGGAGTCGATAACTATGGCTACACCTTC. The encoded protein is CASSPIGVDNYGYTF.

DNA of the CDR3: TGTGCCAGCAGCTTGGATTCGGGGATCTACAATGAGCAGTTCTTC. Encoded protein: CASSLDSGIYNEQFF. The chain carries TRBV5-5 and TRBJ2-1, with D possibly being TRBD2 (5 bases). Per the germline V gene, CDR1 is SGHKS and CDR2 is YYEKEE (reference sequence). The CDR3 loop spans 15 amino acids. Trimming took 0 bases from V and 3 from J, leaving 10 bases between them.

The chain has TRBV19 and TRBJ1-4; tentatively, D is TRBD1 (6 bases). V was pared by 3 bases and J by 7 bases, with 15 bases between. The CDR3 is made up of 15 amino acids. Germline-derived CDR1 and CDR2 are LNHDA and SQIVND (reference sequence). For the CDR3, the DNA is TGTGCCAGTAGTATGTCAGGGACAAAGGGTGAAAAACTGTTTTTT. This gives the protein CASSMSGTKGEKLFF.

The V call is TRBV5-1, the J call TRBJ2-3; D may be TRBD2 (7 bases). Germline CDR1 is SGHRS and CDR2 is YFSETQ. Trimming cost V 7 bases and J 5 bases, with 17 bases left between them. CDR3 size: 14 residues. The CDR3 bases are TGCGCCAGCTCTCGGGGGCGGGAGCTAGATACGCAGTATTTT. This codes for CASSRGRELDTQYF.

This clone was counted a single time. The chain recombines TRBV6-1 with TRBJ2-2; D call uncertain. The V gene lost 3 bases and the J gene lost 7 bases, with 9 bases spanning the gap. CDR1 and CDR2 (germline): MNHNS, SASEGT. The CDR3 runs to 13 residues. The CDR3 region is CASSDYGFGELFF. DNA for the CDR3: TGTGCCAGCAGTGATTACGGGTTCGGGGAGCTGTTTTTT.

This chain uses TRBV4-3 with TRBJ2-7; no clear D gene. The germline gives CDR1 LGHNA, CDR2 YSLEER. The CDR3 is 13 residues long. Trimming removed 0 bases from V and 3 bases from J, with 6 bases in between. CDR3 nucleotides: TGCGCCAGCAGCCAAGAAATCCACTACGAGCAGTACTTC. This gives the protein CASSQEIHYEQYF.

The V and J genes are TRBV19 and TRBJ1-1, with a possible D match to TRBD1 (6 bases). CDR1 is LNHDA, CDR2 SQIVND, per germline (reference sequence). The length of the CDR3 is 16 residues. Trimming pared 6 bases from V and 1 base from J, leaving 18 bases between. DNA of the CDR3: TGTGCCAGTAGCCAACTACAGGTGGGGGCGAACACTGAAGCTTTCTTT. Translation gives CASSQLQVGANTEAFF.

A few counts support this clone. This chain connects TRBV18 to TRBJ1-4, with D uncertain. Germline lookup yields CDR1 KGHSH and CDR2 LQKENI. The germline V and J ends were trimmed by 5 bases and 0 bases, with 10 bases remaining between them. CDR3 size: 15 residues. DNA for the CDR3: TGTGCCAGCTCAGCCCGACTTCCAACTAATGAAAAACTGTTTTTT. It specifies CASSARLPTNEKLFF. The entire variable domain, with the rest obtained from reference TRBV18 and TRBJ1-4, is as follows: NAGVMQNPRHLVRRRGQEARLRCSPMKGHSHVYWYRQLPEEGLKFMVYLQKENIIDESGMPKERFSAEFPKEGPSILRIQQVVRGDSAAYFCASSARLPTNEKLFFGSGTQLSVL.

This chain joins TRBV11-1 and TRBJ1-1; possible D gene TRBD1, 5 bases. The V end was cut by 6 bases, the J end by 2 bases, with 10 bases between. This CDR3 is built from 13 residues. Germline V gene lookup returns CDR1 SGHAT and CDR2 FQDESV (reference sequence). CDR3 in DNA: TGTGCCAGCAGGTCTAGGGGAAACACTGAAGCTTTCTTT. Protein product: CASRSRGNTEAFF.

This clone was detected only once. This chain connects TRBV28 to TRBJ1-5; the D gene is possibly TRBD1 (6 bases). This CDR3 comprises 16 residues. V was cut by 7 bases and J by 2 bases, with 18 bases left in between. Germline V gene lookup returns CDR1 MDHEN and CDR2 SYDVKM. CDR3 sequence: CASKGDAGNRNQPQHF. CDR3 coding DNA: TGTGCCAGCAAGGGGGATGCAGGGAATCGCAATCAGCCCCAGCATTTT. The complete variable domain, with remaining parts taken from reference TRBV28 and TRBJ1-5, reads DVKVTQSSRYLVKRTGEKVFLECVQDMDHENMFWYRQDPGLGLRLIYFSYDVKMKEKGDIPEGYSVSREKKERFSLILESASTNQTSMYLCASKGDAGNRNQPQHFGDGTRLSIL.

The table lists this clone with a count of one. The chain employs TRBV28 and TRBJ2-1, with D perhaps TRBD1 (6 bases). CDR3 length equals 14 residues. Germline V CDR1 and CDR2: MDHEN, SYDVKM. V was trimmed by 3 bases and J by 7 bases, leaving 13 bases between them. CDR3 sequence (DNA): TGTGCCAGCAGTTTGAGCCCAGGGGAGAATGAGCAGTTCTTC. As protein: CASSLSPGENEQFF.

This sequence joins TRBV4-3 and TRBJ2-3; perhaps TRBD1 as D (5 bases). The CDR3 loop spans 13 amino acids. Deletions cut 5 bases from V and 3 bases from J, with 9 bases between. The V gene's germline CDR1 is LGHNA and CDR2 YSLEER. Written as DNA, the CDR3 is TGCGCCAGCAGCTTAAGGGGAACAGATACGCAGTATTTT. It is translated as CASSLRGTDTQYF.

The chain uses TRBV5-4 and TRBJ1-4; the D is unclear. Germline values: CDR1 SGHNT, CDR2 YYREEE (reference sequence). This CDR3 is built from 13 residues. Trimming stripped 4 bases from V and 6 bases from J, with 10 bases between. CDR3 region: CASSRVSDEKLFF. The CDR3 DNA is TGTGCCAGCAGCCGGGTTTCGGATGAAAAACTGTTTTTT.

The CDR3 loop reads CASSPLAGEEQYF. CDR3 bases: TGTGCCAGCTCACCACTGGCGGGTGAGGAGCAGTACTTC. The V gene is TRBV18, the J gene TRBJ2-7, with a possible D match to TRBD2 (5 bases). The CDR3 totals 13 residues. V was shortened by 1 base and J by 7 bases, with 11 bases between the two germline ends. In germline, CDR1 is KGHSH, CDR2 LQKENI.

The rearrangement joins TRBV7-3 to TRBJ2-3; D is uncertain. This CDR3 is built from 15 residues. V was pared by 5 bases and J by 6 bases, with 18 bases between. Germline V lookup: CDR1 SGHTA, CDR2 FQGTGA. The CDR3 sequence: CASSPTRAAVDTQYF. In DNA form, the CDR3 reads TGTGCCAGCAGCCCGACGCGCGCCGCGGTTGATACGCAGTATTTT.

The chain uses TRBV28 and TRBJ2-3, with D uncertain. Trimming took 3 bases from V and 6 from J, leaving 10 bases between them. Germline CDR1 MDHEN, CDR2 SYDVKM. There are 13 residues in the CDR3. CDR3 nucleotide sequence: TGTGCCAGCAGTTTCCTTCGAGAGGATACGCAGTATTTT. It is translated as CASSFLREDTQYF. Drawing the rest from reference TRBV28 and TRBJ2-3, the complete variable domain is DVKVTQSSRYLVKRTGEKVFLECVQDMDHENMFWYRQDPGLGLRLIYFSYDVKMKEKGDIPEGYSVSREKKERFSLILESASTNQTSMYLCASSFLREDTQYFGPGTRLTVL.

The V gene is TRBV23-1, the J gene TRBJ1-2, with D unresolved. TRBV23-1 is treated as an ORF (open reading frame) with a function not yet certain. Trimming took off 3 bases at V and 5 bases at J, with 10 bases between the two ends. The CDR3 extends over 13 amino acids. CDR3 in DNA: TGCGCCAGCAGTCACGCAGGCTGGTATGGCTACACCTTC. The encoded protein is CASSHAGWYGYTF.

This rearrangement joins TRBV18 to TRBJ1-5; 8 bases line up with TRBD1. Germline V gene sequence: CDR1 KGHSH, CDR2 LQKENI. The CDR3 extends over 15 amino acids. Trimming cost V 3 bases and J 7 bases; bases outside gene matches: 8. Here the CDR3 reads CASSPSGQGGQPQHF. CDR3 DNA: TGTGCCAGCTCACCGTCCGGACAGGGCGGACAGCCCCAGCATTTT. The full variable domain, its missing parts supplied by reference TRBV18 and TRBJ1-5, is NAGVMQNPRHLVRRRGQEARLRCSPMKGHSHVYWYRQLPEEGLKFMVYLQKENIIDESGMPKERFSAEFPKEGPSILRIQQVVRGDSAAYFCASSPSGQGGQPQHFGDGTRLSIL.

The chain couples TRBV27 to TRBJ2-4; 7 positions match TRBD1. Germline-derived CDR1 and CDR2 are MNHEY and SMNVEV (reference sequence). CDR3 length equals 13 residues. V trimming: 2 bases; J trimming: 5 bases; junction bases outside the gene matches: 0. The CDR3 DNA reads TGTGCCAGCAGTTTAAGGGGGCAAAACATTCAGTACTTC. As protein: CASSLRGQNIQYF.

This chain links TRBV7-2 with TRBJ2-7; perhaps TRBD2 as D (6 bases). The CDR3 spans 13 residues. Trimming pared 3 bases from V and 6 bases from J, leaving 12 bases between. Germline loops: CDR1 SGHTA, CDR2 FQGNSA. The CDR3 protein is CASSLFAGPEQYF. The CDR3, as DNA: TGTGCCAGCAGCTTGTTCGCGGGGCCCGAGCAGTACTTC.